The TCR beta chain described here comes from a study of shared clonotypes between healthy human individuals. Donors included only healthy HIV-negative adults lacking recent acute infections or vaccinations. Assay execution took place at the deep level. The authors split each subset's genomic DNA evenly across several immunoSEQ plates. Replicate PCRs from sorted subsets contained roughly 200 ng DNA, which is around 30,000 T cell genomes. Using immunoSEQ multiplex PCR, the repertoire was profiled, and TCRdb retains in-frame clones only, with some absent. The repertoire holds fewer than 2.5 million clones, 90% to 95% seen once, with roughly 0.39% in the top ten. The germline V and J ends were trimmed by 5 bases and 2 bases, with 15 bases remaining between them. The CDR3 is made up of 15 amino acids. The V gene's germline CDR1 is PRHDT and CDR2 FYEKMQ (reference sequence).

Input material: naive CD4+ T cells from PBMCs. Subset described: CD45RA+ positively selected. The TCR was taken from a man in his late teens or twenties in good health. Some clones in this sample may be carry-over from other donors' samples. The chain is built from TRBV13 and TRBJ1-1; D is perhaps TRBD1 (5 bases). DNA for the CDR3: TGTGCCAGCAGCCGGGGGGTACAGCCCAACACTGAAGCTTTCTTT. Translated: CASSRGVQPNTEAFF.